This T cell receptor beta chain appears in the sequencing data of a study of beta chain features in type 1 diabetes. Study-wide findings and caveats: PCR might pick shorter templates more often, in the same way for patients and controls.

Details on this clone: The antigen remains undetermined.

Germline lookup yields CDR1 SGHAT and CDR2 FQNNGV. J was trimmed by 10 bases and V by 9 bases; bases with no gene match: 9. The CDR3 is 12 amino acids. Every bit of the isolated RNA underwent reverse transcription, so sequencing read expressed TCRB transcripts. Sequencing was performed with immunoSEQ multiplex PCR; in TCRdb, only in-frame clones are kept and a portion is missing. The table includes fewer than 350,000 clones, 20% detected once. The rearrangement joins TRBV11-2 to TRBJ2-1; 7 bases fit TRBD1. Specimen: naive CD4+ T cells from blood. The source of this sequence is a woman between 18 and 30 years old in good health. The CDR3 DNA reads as TGTGCCAGTCACAGGGGTTTAGGGGAGCAGTTCTTC. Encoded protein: CASHRGLGEQFF.